The 21 T cell receptor beta chains listed next were all sequenced from one sample in a study of T cell repertoires in cytomegalovirus infection. Each CDR3 protein gets one entry after TCRdb re-called the reads with MiXCR. The repertoire has about 740,000 distinct CDR3 sequences, roughly a third of them found once; the top ten carry 2.8%. The specimen sequenced was PBMCs. All receptors derive from a human donor in good health (CMV status not recorded). Some clones in this sample may be carry-over from other donors' samples.

The rearrangement uses TRBV7-6 and TRBJ2-1; 14 bases match TRBD2. V gave up 7 bases and J gave up 7 bases; unmatched junction bases: 9. Germline V gene data show CDR1 as SGHVS and CDR2 as FNYEAQ. The CDR3 has 16 amino acids. The CDR3 spells CASTAGTSGSDNEQFF. The CDR3 coding sequence is TGTGCCAGCACTGCCGGGACTAGCGGGAGTGATAATGAGCAGTTCTTC.

The J gene is TRBJ1-1, the V gene TRBV20-1; 7 bases fit TRBD1. CDR3 length equals 13 residues. J gave up 6 bases and V 2 bases, and 6 bases lay outside the gene matches. Germline loops: CDR1 DFQATT, CDR2 SNEGSKA (reference sequence). In DNA form, the CDR3 reads TGCAGTGCTAGACCGACAGGGAGCCCTGAAGCTTTCTTT. Amino acid sequence: CSARPTGSPEAFF.

The chain couples TRBV27 to TRBJ1-5; D is perhaps TRBD1 (6 bases). The CDR3 is 15 residues long. Trimming left V 3 bases short and J 4 bases short, with 13 bases between. The V gene's germline CDR1 is MNHEY and CDR2 SMNVEV (reference sequence). The CDR3 protein is CASSFEGGLNQPQHF. CDR3 bases: TGTGCCAGCAGTTTCGAGGGGGGCCTAAATCAGCCCCAGCATTTT.

The V call is TRBV2, the J call TRBJ2-3; D ambiguous. This CDR3 spans 14 amino acids. Germline CDR1 is SNHLY and CDR2 is FYNNEI. V was cut by 7 bases and J by 0 bases, with 11 bases left in between. The CDR3 DNA is TGTGCCAGCATCAGTATTACTAGCACAGATACGCAGTATTTT. This codes for CASISITSTDTQYF.

This clonotype was detected only a few times. V is TRBV5-4 and J is TRBJ2-5; the match to TRBD2 covers 12 bases. V shed 3 bases and J 4 bases; nucleotides not matched to a gene: 7. CDR1 is SGHNT and CDR2 is YYREEE in the germline V gene (reference sequence). The length of the CDR3 is 16 residues. The CDR3 DNA reads TGTGCCAGCAGCTCCTCTAGCGGGGGGGCCTCAGAGACCCAGTACTTC. The encoded protein is CASSSSSGGASETQYF.

This clonotype was observed a handful of times. This rearrangement joins TRBV24-1 to TRBJ1-5, with 8 bases matching TRBD1. Germline V gene lookup returns CDR1 KGHDR and CDR2 SFDVKD. There are 14 residues in the CDR3. Trimming took 7 bases from V and 4 from J; bases not matched to a gene: 5. The CDR3 is CATRARGLNQPQHF. The CDR3 DNA reads as TGTGCCACCAGGGCCAGGGGGCTAAATCAGCCCCAGCATTTT.

The sample holds a few counts of this clonotype. This sequence joins TRBV5-1 and TRBJ2-2, with a possible D match to TRBD2 (6 bases). CDR3 size: 17 residues. Trimming removed 0 bases from V and 5 bases from J, with 17 bases in between. CDR1 is SGHRS, CDR2 YFSETQ, per germline. CDR3 amino acids: CASSLATGVVGTGELFF. The CDR3 DNA sequence: TGCGCCAGCAGCTTGGCCACGGGAGTGGTGGGGACCGGGGAGCTGTTTTTT.

The CDR3 spells CSAGGTSGPPYEQYF. Here the CDR3 DNA reads TGCAGTGCTGGGGGGACTAGCGGACCTCCCTACGAGCAGTACTTC. The chain recombines TRBV20-1 with TRBJ2-7; 11 positions agree with TRBD2. The CDR3 loop spans 15 amino acids. Germline V gives CDR1 DFQATT, CDR2 SNEGSKA (reference sequence). Unmatched junction bases numbered 8, after V lost 5 bases and J lost 2 bases.

This clonotype was counted between two and nine times. This sequence joins TRBV28 and TRBJ1-6; D remains unclear. Trimming took off 3 bases at V and 9 bases at J, with 12 bases between the two ends. Germline V gene sequence: CDR1 MDHEN, CDR2 SYDVKM. The CDR3 has 14 residues. CDR3 DNA sequence: TGTGCCAGCAGTTTGGCGGTGCGCAGTTCACCCCTCCACTTT. It specifies CASSLAVRSSPLHF.

This clonotype was counted at least ten times. V usage is TRBV7-2 and J usage is TRBJ1-5, with D hard to call. The CDR3 runs 14 residues. The V gene's germline CDR1 is SGHTA and CDR2 FQGNSA. V lost 1 base and J 4 bases, leaving 8 bases between the germline ends. The CDR3 coding sequence is TGTGCCAGCAGCTTAGTAACAGCGAATCAGCCCCAGCATTTT. It is translated as CASSLVTANQPQHF.

This clonotype was seen more than once but under ten times. The chain links TRBV3-1 to TRBJ2-7, with D perhaps matching TRBD1 or TRBD2 (5 bases each). The CDR3 has 12 residues. Germline V lookup: CDR1 LGHDT, CDR2 YNNKEL (reference sequence). The ends were cut back, 4 bases at V and 7 bases at J, with 11 bases in the middle. The CDR3 bases are TGTGCCAGCAGCCGAGGGACGGCGGAGCAGTACTTC. This codes for CASSRGTAEQYF.

This chain connects TRBV28 to TRBJ2-1; tentative D call: TRBD1 (6 bases). Between the trimmed V and J ends, which lost 2 bases and 1 base, there was a span of 12 bases. The CDR3 covers 16 residues. The germline gives CDR1 MDHEN, CDR2 SYDVKM. The CDR3 loop is CASSLGFQGSYNEQFF. DNA for the CDR3: TGTGCCAGCAGTTTAGGATTCCAGGGGTCCTACAATGAGCAGTTCTTC.

As DNA, the CDR3 is TGTGCCAGCAGCTCGGGACGGAAAGGCTTAGGGACCCAGTACTTC. Protein product: CASSSGRKGLGTQYF. The chain links TRBV7-9 to TRBJ2-5; D assignment may be TRBD1 or TRBD2 (5 bases each). Germline V lookup: CDR1 SEHNR, CDR2 FQNEAQ (reference sequence). V lost 4 bases, J lost 7 bases, and 19 bases lay in between. The CDR3 length is 15 residues.

The chain uses TRBV20-1 and TRBJ2-1; D may match TRBD1 or TRBD2 (5 bases each). From germline, CDR1 is DFQATT and CDR2 SNEGSKA (reference sequence). This CDR3 comprises 13 residues. V was cut by 5 bases and J by 8 bases, with 16 bases left in between. CDR3: CSAGLPLGDEQFF. The CDR3 DNA is TGCAGTGCTGGACTCCCCTTGGGGGATGAGCAGTTCTTC.

Many counts were recorded for this clonotype. The CDR3 is CASSLGAASYNEQFF. CDR3 coding DNA: TGTGCCAGCAGCTTAGGGGCTGCCTCCTACAATGAGCAGTTCTTC. The chain links TRBV7-2 to TRBJ2-1; D gene uncertain. CDR1 and CDR2 (germline): SGHTA, FQGNSA. The CDR3 covers 15 residues. Trimming took off 1 base at V and 0 bases at J, with 7 bases between the two ends.

The chain is built from TRBV7-6 and TRBJ2-7; D perhaps matches TRBD2 (6 bases). Germline-derived CDR1 and CDR2 are SGHVS and FNYEAQ. The CDR3 length is 15 residues. The germline V and J ends were trimmed by 0 bases and 3 bases, with 12 bases remaining between them. The DNA of the CDR3 is TGTGCCAGCAGCTTAGCGCCTGGTAGCGGCTACGAGCAGTACTTC. Its protein product is CASSLAPGSGYEQYF.

This clonotype was picked up a small number of times. The chain combines TRBV7-8 with TRBJ1-1; D is perhaps TRBD1 (6 bases). The germline V and J ends were trimmed by 5 bases and 8 bases, with 18 bases remaining between them. The CDR3 has 14 residues. Germline-derived CDR1 and CDR2 are SGHVS and FQNEAQ. CDR3 nucleotides: TGTGCCAGCAGCGAGGACAGATATTTGACCGAAGCTTTCTTT. It encodes CASSEDRYLTEAFF.

The sample holds a few counts of this clonotype. J is TRBJ1-5 and V is TRBV6-1; no firm D call. This CDR3 is built from 13 residues. Per the germline V gene, CDR1 is MNHNS and CDR2 is SASEGT. Between the trimmed V and J ends, which lost 2 bases and 4 bases, there was a span of 6 bases. This CDR3 is CASSELDNQPQHF. CDR3 nucleotide sequence: TGTGCCAGCAGTGAACTCGATAATCAGCCCCAGCATTTT.

This chain uses TRBV27 with TRBJ1-2; 8 bases line up with TRBD1. This CDR3 has 19 residues. Germline CDR1 MNHEY, CDR2 SMNVEV (reference sequence). With 4 bases clipped from V and 0 bases from J, the junction kept 16 bases outside the gene matches. CDR3: CASSSRQGKTPKANYGYTF. In DNA form, the CDR3 reads TGTGCCAGCAGTTCTCGACAGGGGAAGACACCCAAAGCTAACTATGGCTACACCTTC.

This clonotype was seen at least ten times. The V and J genes are TRBV12-3 or TRBV12-4 and TRBJ2-7, with 7 positions matching TRBD2. The CDR3 runs to 14 residues. With 6 bases clipped from V and 4 bases from J, the junction kept 9 bases outside the gene matches. CDR3 amino acids: CASSLRGRGYEQYF. In nucleotides, the CDR3 is TGTGCCAGCAGCCTCCGCGGGAGAGGGTACGAGCAGTACTTC.

CDR3 nucleotides: TGTGCCAGCAGCGTCCGGGACTCACCCGTCACCGGGGAGCTGTTTTTT. It encodes CASSVRDSPVTGELFF. The rearrangement joins TRBV7-6 to TRBJ2-2; the D gene is possibly TRBD2 (6 bases). This CDR3 comprises 16 residues. V lost 5 bases to trimming and J lost 4 bases, with 17 bases between them. Per the germline V gene, CDR1 is SGHVS and CDR2 is FNYEAQ.